Listed below are T cell receptor beta chains from one sample, sequenced in a study of shared clonotypes between healthy human individuals. Clones were sequenced by immunoSEQ multiplex PCR, and TCRdb holds only the in-frame ones, with some missing. This table has about 1 million clones, 60% to 80% appearing once. Sequences were obtained from memory CD4+ T cells sorted from blood. These receptors originate from a man aged 18 to 30 in good health. Both conserved end residues are part of each CDR3. The D gene is left open where the match is weak. Where a row states a size, it is once, few, many or the class of an expanded clone; other rows omit it.

D gene	V gene	clone size	J gene	CDR3 protein	CDR3 DNA
TRBD2	TRBV19	NA	TRBJ2-1	CASSIAGTSGSYNEQFF	TGTGCCAGTAGTATAGCCGGGACTAGCGGTTCCTACAATGAGCAGTTCTTC
NA	TRBV28	once	TRBJ2-7	CASSFRGENGEQYF	TGTGCCAGCAGTTTTCGAGGGGAAAACGGCGAGCAGTACTTC
TRBD1	TRBV5-1	few	TRBJ2-7	CASSWTGGAYEQYF	TGCGCCAGCAGCTGGACAGGGGGGGCCTACGAGCAGTACTTC
NA	TRBV18	NA	TRBJ2-5	CASSPYQETQYF	TGTGCCAGCTCACCATACCAAGAGACCCAGTACTTC
TRBD1	TRBV6-5	once	TRBJ2-7	CASSPRRGTGGEQYF	TGTGCCAGCAGTCCACGGAGGGGGACAGGGGGGGAGCAGTACTTC
NA	TRBV14	few	TRBJ1-2	CASSQGLQTGYTF	TGTGCCAGCAGCCAAGGTCTCCAGACTGGCTACACCTTC
NA	TRBV30	NA	TRBJ2-3	CAWRPPGADTQYF	TGTGCCTGGAGACCACCGGGAGCAGATACGCAGTATTTT
TRBD1	TRBV5-1	NA	TRBJ1-2	CASSRDRGYGYTF	TGCGCCAGCAGTCGCGACAGGGGCTATGGCTACACCTTC
NA	TRBV19	NA	TRBJ1-1	CASSSTGWAFF	TGTGCCAGTAGCTCTACAGGGTGGGCTTTCTTT
NA	TRBV2	NA	TRBJ2-3	CASMDWSSLGDTQYF	TGTGCCAGCATGGATTGGAGCTCATTGGGGGATACGCAGTATTTT
NA	TRBV19	many	TRBJ1-2	CATTAGTWNYGYTF	TGTGCCACTACGGCCGGGACATGGAACTATGGCTACACCTTC
TRBD1	TRBV10-3	NA	TRBJ1-2	CAISFDRGPSGYTF	TGTGCCATCAGTTTCGACAGGGGTCCCTCTGGCTACACCTTC
NA	TRBV5-1	NA	TRBJ1-4	CASSVDGQTGEKLFF	TGCGCCAGCAGCGTTGACGGACAAACAGGTGAAAAACTGTTTTTT
TRBD2	TRBV5-4	NA	TRBJ2-5	CASSSGTSGETQYF	TGTGCCAGCAGCTCCGGGACTAGTGGAGAGACCCAGTACTTC
TRBD2	TRBV7-2	NA	TRBJ2-7	CASSWDGTSGDEQYF	TGTGCCAGCAGCTGGGACGGGACTAGCGGAGACGAGCAGTACTTC
NA	TRBV5-1	NA	TRBJ2-1	CASGGVGYNEQFF	TGCGCCAGCGGGGGAGTCGGTTACAATGAGCAGTTCTTC
NA	TRBV5-1	once	TRBJ2-3	CASRQSSTDTQYF	TGCGCCTCTAGGCAGTCTAGCACAGATACGCAGTATTTT
NA	TRBV5-1	NA	TRBJ1-6	CASSLGGDGNSPLHF	TGCGCCAGCAGCTTGGGGGGAGACGGGAATTCACCCCTCCACTTT
TRBD2	TRBV10-3	NA	TRBJ2-3	CAISTSGSTDTQYF	TGTGCCATCAGCACTAGCGGTAGCACAGATACGCAGTATTTT
TRBD2	TRBV7-8	NA	TRBJ2-3	CASSLPRGVRTDTQYF	TGTGCCAGCAGCTTACCTCGGGGGGTCCGGACGGATACGCAGTATTTT
TRBD1	TRBV7-3	NA	TRBJ1-6	CASSLQGGLNSPLHF	TGTGCCAGCAGCCTCCAAGGGGGCTTAAATTCACCCCTCCACTTT
NA	TRBV1	NA	TRBJ2-2	CTSSQRGLEGTLFF	TGCACCAGCAGCCAACGGGGACTAGAGGGGACTTTGTTTTTT
TRBD1	TRBV10-3	NA	TRBJ1-2	CAISESGDSDYGYTF	TGTGCCATCAGTGAGTCCGGGGACAGCGACTATGGCTACACCTTC
NA	TRBV6-1	NA	TRBJ1-1	CASSDLQGRAEAFF	TGTGCCAGCAGTGATTTACAGGGAAGGGCTGAAGCTTTCTTT
NA	TRBV11-2	NA	TRBJ1-5	CASSLSGMGPQHF	TGTGCCAGCAGCTTGTCAGGGATGGGACCCCAGCATTTT
TRBD2	TRBV6-1	NA	TRBJ2-5	CASSDLALAGGQTQYF	TGTGCCAGCAGTGATCTCGCACTAGCGGGGGGCCAGACCCAGTACTTC
TRBD2	TRBV7-2	NA	TRBJ2-5	CASSRAGTSGRAPETQYF	TGTGCCAGCAGCCGCGCCGGGACTAGCGGGAGGGCCCCGGAGACCCAGTACTTC
NA	TRBV7-2	few	TRBJ1-1	CASSPSRDSYRKAFF	TGTGCCAGCAGCCCCAGCCGGGACTCTTATCGGAAAGCTTTCTTT